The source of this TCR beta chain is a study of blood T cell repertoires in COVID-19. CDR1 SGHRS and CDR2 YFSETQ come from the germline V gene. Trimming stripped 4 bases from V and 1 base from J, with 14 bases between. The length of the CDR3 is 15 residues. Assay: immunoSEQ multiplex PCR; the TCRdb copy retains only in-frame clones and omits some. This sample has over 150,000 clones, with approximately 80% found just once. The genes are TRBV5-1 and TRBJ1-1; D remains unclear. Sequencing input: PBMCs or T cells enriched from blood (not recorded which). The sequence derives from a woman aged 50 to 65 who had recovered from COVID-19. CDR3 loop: CASSPWEGGNTEAFF. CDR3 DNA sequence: TGCGCCAGCAGCCCCTGGGAGGGTGGGAACACTGAAGCTTTCTTT.